Each of the 16 T cell receptor beta chains below was sequenced from the same sample in a study of blood T cell repertoires in COVID-19. Profiling relied on immunoSEQ multiplex PCR, and the TCRdb table lists in-frame clones only, not all of them. The sample records some 200,000 clones, roughly 80% being singletons. Material: peripheral blood. Source of these receptors: a man aged 25-40 years with active or convalescent COVID-19.

This chain uses TRBV5-8 with TRBJ1-1; D gene ambiguous. This CDR3 spans 13 amino acids. Germline assignment: CDR1 SGHTS and CDR2 YDEGEE. V was trimmed by 0 bases and J by 2 bases, leaving 5 bases between them. This chain's CDR3 is CASSLDRNTEAFF. The CDR3 region has the DNA TGTGCCAGCAGCTTGGACAGAAACACTGAAGCTTTCTTT.

V gene TRBV9 combines with J gene TRBJ2-2; 7 bases map to TRBD1. Germline V CDR1 and CDR2: SGDLS, YYNGEE. The CDR3 runs to 15 residues. V gave up 4 bases and J gave up 1 base; unmatched junction bases: 4. In DNA, the CDR3 is TGTGCCAGCAGCCCCTGGACAGGGAACACCGGGGAGCTGTTTTTT. Translated: CASSPWTGNTGELFF.

This chain uses TRBV2 with TRBJ2-3; 8 bases are shared with TRBD1. CDR1 SNHLY and CDR2 FYNNEI come from the germline V gene. The CDR3 is 15 amino acids. V lost 8 bases, J lost 5 bases, and 12 bases stayed unmatched. CDR3 region: CASLSRGQAGDTQYF. The DNA of the CDR3 is TGTGCCAGCTTGAGCAGGGGGCAAGCAGGAGATACGCAGTATTTT. The whole variable domain, remainder taken from reference TRBV2 and TRBJ2-3, is EPEVTQTPSHQVTQMGQEVILRCVPISNHLYFYWYRQILGQKVEFLVSFYNNEISEKSEIFDDQFSVERPDGSNFTLKIRSTKLEDSAMYFCASLSRGQAGDTQYFGPGTRLTVL.

The gene calls are TRBV18 and TRBJ1-1; D is unresolved. The CDR3 is 16 amino acids. Germline lookup yields CDR1 KGHSH and CDR2 LQKENI. V shed 2 bases and J shed 1 base, with 14 bases lying between them. CDR3 in DNA: TGTGCCAGCTCACCATTTTCAAGGAGTGGGAACACTGAAGCTTTCTTT. Its protein product is CASSPFSRSGNTEAFF. Looking up the rest from reference TRBV18 and TRBJ1-1 gives the full variable domain: NAGVMQNPRHLVRRRGQEARLRCSPMKGHSHVYWYRQLPEEGLKFMVYLQKENIIDESGMPKERFSAEFPKEGPSILRIQQVVRGDSAAYFCASSPFSRSGNTEAFFGQGTRLTVV.

This clone was recorded only once. The V call is TRBV2, the J call TRBJ1-4; the D gene is possibly TRBD1 (6 bases). The CDR3 length is 13 residues. V lost 8 bases and J 4 bases, leaving 11 bases between the germline ends. Looked up from germline, CDR1 is SNHLY and CDR2 is FYNNEI. CDR3 protein: CASGGQFNEKLFF. The CDR3 DNA follows: TGTGCCAGCGGGGGCCAGTTTAATGAAAAACTGTTTTTT.

The V gene is TRBV29-1, the J gene TRBJ1-3, with D hard to call. Germline-derived CDR1 and CDR2 are SQVTM and ANQGSEA. Trimming cost V 4 bases and J 0 bases, with 10 bases left between them. The CDR3 has 14 residues. The CDR3 here is CSVAPGSSGNTIYF. As DNA, the CDR3 is TGCAGCGTTGCCCCAGGTTCCTCTGGAAACACCATATATTTT.

The V call is TRBV7-9, the J call TRBJ1-1; 7 bases fit TRBD1. Germline V gene sequence: CDR1 SEHNR, CDR2 FQNEAQ (reference sequence). V lost 6 bases to trimming and J lost 1 base; unmatched junction nucleotides: 5. The CDR3 loop spans 14 amino acids. The CDR3 region has the DNA TGTGCCAGCAGGGCCGGGACAGAGAACACTGAAGCTTTCTTT. Translated: CASRAGTENTEAFF.

V gene TRBV29-1 combines with J gene TRBJ2-2; D unclear. V lost 6 bases and J lost 4, with 12 bases in between. Germline V CDR1 and CDR2: SQVTM, ANQGSEA. There are 13 residues in the CDR3. The CDR3 is CSVTRLGTGELFF. The CDR3 DNA follows: TGCAGCGTCACCAGGTTAGGCACCGGGGAGCTGTTTTTT.

This chain connects TRBV27 to TRBJ2-7; 8 nucleotides line up with TRBD1. The CDR3 consists of 13 residues. In germline, CDR1 is MNHEY, CDR2 SMNVEV (reference sequence). Germline trimming cut 6 bases from V and 2 bases from J; bases unmatched to any gene: 3. CDR3 nucleotides: TGTGCCAGCAGCGACAGGGGTCCCTACGAGCAGTACGTC. This translates into CASSDRGPYEQYV.

The chain uses TRBV11-2 and TRBJ2-1, with 12 bases lining up with TRBD2. After removal of 1 base from V and 4 bases from J, the junction contained 8 bases not matched to a gene. This CDR3 is 18 amino acids long. Per the germline V gene, CDR1 is SGHAT and CDR2 is FQNNGV. The CDR3: CASSLGLRTSGMYNEQFF. CDR3 DNA: TGTGCCAGCAGCTTAGGTTTAAGGACTAGCGGGATGTACAATGAGCAGTTCTTC.

The genes are TRBV27 and TRBJ1-6; perhaps TRBD1 as D (6 bases). This CDR3 comprises 17 residues. With 8 bases removed from V and 6 bases from J, the gap between germline ends came to 23 bases. Germline CDR1 reads MNHEY; CDR2 reads SMNVEV (reference sequence). Here the CDR3 reads CASSYRVQGPSNSPLHF. CDR3 bases: TGTGCCAGCTCCTACCGGGTCCAGGGGCCCTCTAATTCACCCCTCCACTTT.

This clone was picked up one time. Other DNA variants within this sample encode the same CDR3. The V and J genes are TRBV19 and TRBJ1-5, with 7 nucleotides matching TRBD1. Trimming cost V 1 base and J 4 bases; bases outside gene matches: 4. Per the germline V gene, CDR1 is LNHDA and CDR2 is SQIVND (reference sequence). The CDR3 contains 15 residues. The CDR3 bases are TGTGCCAGTAGTATAGGACAGGGTGGAAATCAGCCCCAGCATTTT. It codes for CASSIGQGGNQPQHF.

The V and J genes are TRBV10-3 and TRBJ2-3, with TRBD2 matching over 10 bases. The CDR3 is 14 residues long. The germline gives CDR1 ENHRY, CDR2 SYGVKD. J lost 6 bases, V lost 10 bases, and 10 bases had no gene match. The CDR3 loop is CATHGLAGADTQYF. For the CDR3, the DNA is TGTGCCACCCATGGGCTAGCGGGGGCGGATACGCAGTATTTT.

J is TRBJ2-5 and V is TRBV10-2; the D is unclear. V was cut by 8 bases and J by 5 bases, with 12 bases left in between. Germline V gene sequence: CDR1 WSHSY, CDR2 SAAADI. CDR3 length: 12 residues. CDR3 nucleotides: TGCGCCAGCGCGGTTGGCCGGGAGACCCAGTACTTC. Translation: CASAVGRETQYF.

The chain couples TRBV3-1 (or the pseudogene TRBV3-2) to TRBJ1-3, with a tentative D call TRBD1 (5 bases). Germline V CDR1 and CDR2: LGHDT, YNNKEL (reference sequence). The CDR3 covers 19 residues. V was trimmed by 0 bases and J by 0 bases, leaving 18 bases between them. The CDR3 DNA reads TGTGCCAGCAGCCAAGATCGATTCGGGGGACGGCACTCTGGAAACACCATATATTTT. Its translation: CASSQDRFGGRHSGNTIYF.

As to this clone: The junction does not match germline at one end; this may be a read error. The chain has TRBV7-7 and TRBJ2-3, with 10 bases lining up with TRBD2. This CDR3 is built from 15 residues. Germline V gives CDR1 SSHAT, CDR2 FNYEAQ (reference sequence). CDR3 region: CASSSGLAATDTQYF. The CDR3 nucleotides read TGTGCTAGCAGCTCCGGACTAGCGGCCACAGATACGCAGTATTTT.